The clone carrying this TCR beta chain has a count of ten or more. No antigen is known for it. The data originate from a study of human T cells and chemical hapten exposure. Study at large: Patch tests put 0.01% DPC on the upper back, read at 6 days.

One entry per CDR3 protein, called by TCRdb with MiXCR from the RACE reads. The sample lists 45,000 to 70,000 distinct CDR3 sequences, around 9.3% seen once, with about an eighth in the top ten. General study findings and limits: TCRs exceeding a frequency of 1 in 1000 stayed unchanged under DPC sensitization.

With 4 bases removed from V and 1 base from J, the gap between germline ends came to 12 bases. The CDR3 contains 15 residues. Germline values: CDR1 MGHRA, CDR2 YSYEKL. Time point indicated: patch test 1, 2 weeks after DPC sensitization. Stated treatment: therapeutic diphenylcyclopropenone sensitization with weekly scalp DPC. The V and J genes are TRBV4-1 and TRBJ2-3; D gene uncertain. The sequence was obtained from a woman in her thirties or forties with alopecia areata. Some clones in this sample may be carry-over from other donors' samples. This material consisted of whole blood, taken in connection with sensitization to the hapten diphenylcyclopropenone (DPC). This CDR3 reads CASSPDPAGTDTQYF. Here the CDR3 DNA reads TGCGCCAGCAGCCCCGACCCGGCGGGCACAGATACGCAGTATTTT.